Each of the 7 T cell receptor beta chains below was sequenced from the same sample in a study of blood T cell repertoires in COVID-19. The protocol was immunoSEQ multiplex PCR, while the TCRdb copy is restricted to in-frame clones and leaves out a portion. This table holds about 250,000 clones, approximately 90% found once. The sequencing input was PBMCs or T cells enriched from blood (not recorded which). These receptors all stem from a middle-aged man who had recovered from COVID-19.

This clone was recorded only once. The chain has TRBV7-2 and TRBJ2-7; tentative D call: TRBD1 (6 bases). This CDR3 spans 15 amino acids. Germline lookup yields CDR1 SGHTA and CDR2 FQGNSA. Trimming took off 4 bases at V and 2 bases at J, with 15 bases between the two ends. The CDR3 here is CASSSPGTSTYEQYF. CDR3 coding DNA: TGTGCCAGCAGCTCTCCCGGGACATCGACCTACGAGCAGTACTTC.

This chain's CDR3 is CASSRSPTGSTEAFF. The CDR3 nucleotides are TGTGCCAGTAGTAGATCGCCGACGGGGAGCACTGAAGCTTTCTTT. The V call is TRBV19, the J call TRBJ1-1; D is undetermined. Trimming removed 4 bases at V and 4 bases at J, with 16 bases between. The germline CDR1 and CDR2 sequences are LNHDA and SQIVND (reference sequence). The CDR3 consists of 15 residues.

V usage is TRBV18 and J usage is TRBJ2-3; 7 bases line up with TRBD2. There are 17 residues in the CDR3. Germline V gene lookup returns CDR1 KGHSH and CDR2 LQKENI. J gave up 4 bases and V 0 bases, and 10 bases lay outside the gene matches. The CDR3 is CASSPPPAGVESDTQYF. The CDR3 nucleotides read TGTGCCAGCTCACCACCGCCGGCGGGAGTTGAGTCAGATACGCAGTATTTT. The variable domain in full, completed from reference TRBV18 and TRBJ2-3, reads NAGVMQNPRHLVRRRGQEARLRCSPMKGHSHVYWYRQLPEEGLKFMVYLQKENIIDESGMPKERFSAEFPKEGPSILRIQQVVRGDSAAYFCASSPPPAGVESDTQYFGPGTRLTVL.

V gene TRBV29-1 combines with J gene TRBJ2-7, with TRBD1 matching 9 bases. Per the germline V gene, CDR1 is SQVTM and CDR2 is ANQGSEA. CDR3 length equals 13 residues. V was pared by 6 bases and J by 5 bases, with 8 bases of the junction left unmatched. CDR3 DNA: TGCAGCGTCGAACAGGGGGCGCAGGACGAGCAGTACTTC. Translated, it gives CSVEQGAQDEQYF.

The CDR3, as DNA: TGTGCCAGCAGCTTGGACAGAACCTACTCTGGAAACACCATATATTTT. This codes for CASSLDRTYSGNTIYF. V gene TRBV11-2 combines with J gene TRBJ1-3; weak D call: TRBD1 (6 bases). This CDR3 contains 16 residues. Germline values: CDR1 SGHAT, CDR2 FQNNGV. With 3 bases removed from V and 0 bases from J, the gap between germline ends came to 12 bases. The complete variable domain, with remaining parts taken from reference TRBV11-2 and TRBJ1-3, reads EAGVAQSPRYKIIEKRQSVAFWCNPISGHATLYWYQQILGQGPKLLIQFQNNGVVDDSQLPKDRFSAERLKGVDSTLKIQPAKLEDSAVYLCASSLDRTYSGNTIYFGEGSWLTVV.

The V call is TRBV24-1, the J call TRBJ2-3; 8 bases align to TRBD2. CDR3 length: 15 residues. V shed 3 bases and J 3 bases; nucleotides not matched to a gene: 4. The germline V gene encodes CDR1 KGHDR and CDR2 SFDVKD. CDR3 nucleotides: TGTGCCACCAGTGATCCCGGACTAGCAACAGATACGCAGTATTTT. Encoded protein: CATSDPGLATDTQYF.

This clone has only one observation. The chain couples TRBV29-1 to TRBJ1-1; the D is unclear. V lost 2 bases to trimming and J lost 1 base, with 8 bases between them. This CDR3 spans 13 amino acids. Germline CDR1 SQVTM, CDR2 ANQGSEA. CDR3 sequence: CSVERHENTEAFF. The DNA of the CDR3 is TGCAGCGTTGAAAGACATGAGAACACTGAAGCTTTCTTT.